This T cell receptor beta chain was obtained from a study of monozygotic twins with inflammatory bowel disease. The V gene's germline CDR1 is MRHNA and CDR2 SNTAGT. The CDR3 has 14 residues. UMIs incorporating a 6-nucleotide sample barcode were appended by means of template switching. After re-calling the 5' RACE reads, TCRdb lists one entry per CDR3 protein, DNA absent. The sample holds about 160,000 distinct CDR3 sequences. Findings and limits, study-wide: Fewer shared clonotypes with others were found in IBD patients than in healthy twins, especially with disease activity. Patients with IBD had less TCRbeta diversity (inverse Simpson) than their healthy co-twins.

As to this clonotype: Its specificity is not known.

The chain has TRBV6-4 and TRBJ2-1; TCRdb indicates TRBD1, and absent DNA this call remains unverified. The TCR originated in a human donor with ulcerative colitis or Crohn's disease, or a healthy co-twin of an affected twin (not recorded which). Source material: blood. CDR3 residues: CASSDSTGNNEQFF.